This paragraph reports one TCR beta chain. Its target is unknown. As to time point: week 23, last vaccination. In the vaccine, a single dose held 300 ug of the mutant IDH1 20-mer peptide, along with topical imiquimod. Profiling relied on immunoSEQ multiplex PCR, and the TCRdb table lists in-frame clones only, not all of them. This sample carries about 54,000 clones, approximately 87% of them seen once, and the ten largest clones take approximately 1.4%. V lost 3 bases to trimming and J lost 6 bases, with 15 bases between them. The CDR3 covers 14 residues. CDR1 and CDR2 from the germline V gene are MNHEY and SMNVEV (reference sequence). These data originate in a study of a mutant IDH1 vaccine in newly diagnosed glioma.

Sequencing was performed on PBMCs, taken from a glioma patient whose treatment included an IDH1 peptide vaccine. The TCR was taken from a man in his forties with glioma. The V and J genes are TRBV27 and TRBJ2-7; no clear D. CDR3 DNA: TGTGCCAGCAGTTTCTACGACAACGGTGGCGAGCAGTACTTC. As protein: CASSFYDNGGEQYF.